This T cell receptor (beta chain) emerged from a study of PD-L1 blockade in urothelial cancer. The overall study: The patients first took atezolizumab in 2014, receiving 1,200 mg intravenously every 3 weeks. Males with urothelial cancer arising in the bladder constituted twenty-five of the 29 patients. At 6 weeks and at 3 weeks (second dose) after treatment start, blood was analyzed.

Germline loops: CDR1 SQVTM, CDR2 ANQGSEA. The trim removed 6 bases at V and 3 bases at J, leaving 5 bases unmatched. This CDR3 comprises 12 residues. This table comes from immunoSEQ multiplex PCR, and its TCRdb copy is limited to in-frame clones, with some not included. In the table there are under 20,000 clones, 75% to 90% of which are singletons. The clonotype was recovered from a man aged 50 to 60 with urothelial cancer. The specimen comprised PBMCs, sampled around atezolizumab (anti-PD-L1) treatment. V is TRBV29-1 and J is TRBJ2-7; TRBD1 matches at 7 bases. CDR3 loop: CSVWDRRYEQYF. DNA for the CDR3: TGCAGCGTATGGGACAGACGCTACGAGCAGTACTTC.